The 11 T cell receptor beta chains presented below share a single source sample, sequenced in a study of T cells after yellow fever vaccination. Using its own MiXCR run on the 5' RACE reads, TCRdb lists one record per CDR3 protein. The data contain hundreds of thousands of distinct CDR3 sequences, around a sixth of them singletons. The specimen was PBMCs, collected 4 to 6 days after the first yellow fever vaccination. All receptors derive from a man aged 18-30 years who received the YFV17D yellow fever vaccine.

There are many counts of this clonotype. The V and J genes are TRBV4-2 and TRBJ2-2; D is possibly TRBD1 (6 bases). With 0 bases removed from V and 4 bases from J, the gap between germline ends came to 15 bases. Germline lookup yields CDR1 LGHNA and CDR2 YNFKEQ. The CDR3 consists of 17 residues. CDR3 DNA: TGTGCCAGCAGCCAAGATACGCTGGGGGCGGGCACCGGGGAGCTGTTTTTT. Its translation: CASSQDTLGAGTGELFF.

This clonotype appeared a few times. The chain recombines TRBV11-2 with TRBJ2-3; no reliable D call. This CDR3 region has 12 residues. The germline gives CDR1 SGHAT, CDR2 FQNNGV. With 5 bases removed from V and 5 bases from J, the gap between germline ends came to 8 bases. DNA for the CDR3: TGTGCCAGCAGCCCCTTCCAAGATACGCAGTATTTT. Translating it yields CASSPFQDTQYF.

The CDR3 DNA follows: TGTGCCAGCAGCCAAGTGTGGGGTAGTGAGCAGTTCTTC. Translated: CASSQVWGSEQFF. The rearrangement uses TRBV14 and TRBJ2-1; D unclear. CDR1 is SGHDN and CDR2 is FVKESK in the germline V gene. Trimming took off 1 base at V and 9 bases at J, with 10 bases between the two ends. The CDR3 contains 13 residues.

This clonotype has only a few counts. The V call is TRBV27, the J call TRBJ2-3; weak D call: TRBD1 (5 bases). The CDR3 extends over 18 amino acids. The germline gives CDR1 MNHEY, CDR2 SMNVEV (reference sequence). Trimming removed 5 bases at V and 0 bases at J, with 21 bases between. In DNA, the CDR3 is TGTGCCAGCAGTACACAGGAAATTTCTGGAACTAGCACAGATACGCAGTATTTT. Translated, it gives CASSTQEISGTSTDTQYF.

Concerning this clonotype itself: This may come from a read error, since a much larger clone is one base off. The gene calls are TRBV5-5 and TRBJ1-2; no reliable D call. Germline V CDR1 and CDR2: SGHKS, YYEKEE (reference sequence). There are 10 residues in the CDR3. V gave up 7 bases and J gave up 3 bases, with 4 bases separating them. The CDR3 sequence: CASGDYGYTF. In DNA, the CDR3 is TGTGCCAGCGGGGACTATGGCTACACCTTC.

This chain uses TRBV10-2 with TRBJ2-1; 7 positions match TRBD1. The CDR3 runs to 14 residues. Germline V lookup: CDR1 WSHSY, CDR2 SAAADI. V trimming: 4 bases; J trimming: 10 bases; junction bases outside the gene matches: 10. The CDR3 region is CASSVRGPGVEQFF. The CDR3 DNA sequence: TGCGCCAGCAGTGTAAGGGGGCCCGGGGTGGAGCAGTTCTTC.

The CDR3 reads CASTPGLASGANVLTF. CDR3 nucleotides: TGTGCCAGCACCCCCGGACTAGCCTCTGGGGCCAACGTCCTGACTTTC. This chain uses TRBV7-3 with TRBJ2-6, with TRBD2 matching 8 bases. With V trimmed by 7 bases and J by 0 bases, 5 bases remained unmatched. The CDR3 extends over 16 amino acids. The germline V gene encodes CDR1 SGHTA and CDR2 FQGTGA.

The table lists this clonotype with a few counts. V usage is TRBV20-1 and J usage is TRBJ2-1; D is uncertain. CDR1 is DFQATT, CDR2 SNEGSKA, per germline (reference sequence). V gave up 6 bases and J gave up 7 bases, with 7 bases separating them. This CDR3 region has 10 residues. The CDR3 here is CSARRNEQFF. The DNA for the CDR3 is TGCAGTGCGCGAAGGAATGAGCAGTTCTTC.

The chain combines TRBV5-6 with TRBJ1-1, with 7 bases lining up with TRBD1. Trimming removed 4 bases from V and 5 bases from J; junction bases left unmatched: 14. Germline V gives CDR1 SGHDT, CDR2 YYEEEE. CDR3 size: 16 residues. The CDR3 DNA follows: TGTGCCAGCAGCCCCCGGTTAAGGGGGCGTTATACTGAAGCTTTCTTT. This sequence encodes CASSPRLRGRYTEAFF.

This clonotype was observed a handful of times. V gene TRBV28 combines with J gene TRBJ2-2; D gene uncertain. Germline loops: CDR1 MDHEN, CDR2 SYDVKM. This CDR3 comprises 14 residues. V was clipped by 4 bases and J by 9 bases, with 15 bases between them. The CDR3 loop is CASSSGRPRRELFF. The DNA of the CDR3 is TGTGCCAGCAGTTCGGGCCGCCCGCGGCGGGAGCTGTTTTTT.

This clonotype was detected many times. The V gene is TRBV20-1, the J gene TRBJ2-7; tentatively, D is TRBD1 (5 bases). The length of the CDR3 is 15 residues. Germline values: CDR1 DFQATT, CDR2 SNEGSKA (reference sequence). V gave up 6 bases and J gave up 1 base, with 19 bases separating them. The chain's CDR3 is CSASTPYGQSYEQYV. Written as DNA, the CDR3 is TGCAGTGCCAGCACTCCTTATGGACAATCCTACGAGCAGTACGTC.